Following are 21 T cell receptor beta chains from one sample sequenced in a study of blood T cell repertoires in COVID-19 (dated by TCRdb to 2020 to 2022). Library prep was done by the immunoSEQ multiplex PCR assay. TCRdb retrieved this table from immuneACCESS and kept in-frame rearrangements only. Not all clones are present; in checked studies, unresolved V genes account for under half, and no reason is known for the remainder. This sample is represented by 53,000 or so clones; roughly 79% of them were singletons. The ten biggest clones cover 14% of the sample. The material sequenced was peripheral blood. The receptor set was obtained from a human donor in a cohort sampled during active COVID-19.

This clone was seen a handful of times. The chain combines TRBV2 with TRBJ1-5; 9 nucleotides agree with TRBD1. The CDR3 runs 15 residues. Germline-derived CDR1 and CDR2 are SNHLY and FYNNEI. Losses at the gene ends were 6 bases for V and 4 bases for J; bases not matched to a gene: 7. This CDR3 is CASSLRTGENQPQHF. The CDR3 DNA reads TGTGCCAGCAGCTTGAGGACAGGGGAAAATCAGCCCCAGCATTTT.

A few counts support this clone. This chain links TRBV11-3 with TRBJ2-3; TRBD2 aligns across 11 bases. The CDR3 runs 17 residues. CDR1 SGHNT and CDR2 YENEEA come from the germline V gene. With V trimmed by 5 bases and J by 1 base, 8 bases remained unmatched. The CDR3 nucleotides read TGTGCCAGCAGCGCCGGGACTAGCGGTTGGGGCACAGATACGCAGTATTTT. Translation gives CASSAGTSGWGTDTQYF.

The chain couples TRBV18 to TRBJ2-7, with 10 bases identical to TRBD1. The ends lost 3 bases at V and 7 bases at J; junction bases unmatched: 9. The V gene's germline CDR1 is KGHSH and CDR2 LQKENI. The CDR3 runs 15 residues. The CDR3 spells CASSPGTGESWEQYF. The CDR3 nucleotides are TGTGCCAGCTCACCGGGGACAGGGGAGTCGTGGGAGCAGTACTTC.

This sequence joins TRBV23-1 and TRBJ1-2, with 9 bases that match TRBD1. TRBV23-1 is flagged as an ORF with uncertain function. Unmatched junction bases numbered 2, after V lost 3 bases and J lost 3 bases. CDR3 length equals 14 residues. CDR3 in DNA: TGCGCCAGCAGTCAGGGACAGGGTGACTATGGCTACACCTTC. Residues: CASSQGQGDYGYTF.

V gene TRBV4-3 combines with J gene TRBJ1-6, with D uncertain. The CDR3 contains 17 residues. Between the trimmed V and J ends, which lost 0 bases and 0 bases, there was a span of 9 bases. Germline V lookup: CDR1 LGHNA, CDR2 YSLEER. The CDR3 spells CASSQEIDSSYNSPLHF. The CDR3 bases are TGCGCCAGCAGCCAAGAGATAGATAGCTCCTATAATTCACCCCTCCACTTT.

This chain links TRBV5-5 with TRBJ2-2; unclear D gene. Germline V gives CDR1 SGHKS, CDR2 YYEKEE (reference sequence). V dropped 6 bases and J dropped 6 bases, with 12 bases sitting between them. This CDR3 contains 13 residues. The CDR3 loop is CASTSARAGELFF. DNA of the CDR3: TGTGCCAGCACTTCCGCCCGGGCCGGGGAGCTGTTTTTT.

The chain recombines TRBV5-6 with TRBJ1-1; tentatively, D is TRBD1 (5 bases). The CDR3 is made up of 16 amino acids. The germline V gene has CDR1 SGHDT and CDR2 YYEEEE. The germline V and J ends were trimmed by 5 bases and 5 bases, with 22 bases remaining between them. The CDR3 loop is CASRPSFQGRSTEAFF. The CDR3 nucleotides read TGTGCCAGCAGACCTTCCTTTCAGGGAAGGTCTACTGAAGCTTTCTTT.

The rearrangement links TRBV5-1 to TRBJ2-3; 11 nucleotides align to TRBD2. Trimming removed 2 bases from V and 2 bases from J; junction bases left unmatched: 4. Germline-derived CDR1 and CDR2 are SGHRS and YFSETQ. The CDR3 is 16 amino acids. The CDR3 loop is CASSFLAGGLTDTQYF. CDR3 coding DNA: TGCGCCAGCAGCTTTCTAGCGGGGGGACTCACAGATACGCAGTATTTT.

This clone has just one count. The chain combines TRBV9 with TRBJ1-2, with 11 bases aligning to TRBD1. V trimming: 3 bases; J trimming: 8 bases; junction bases outside the gene matches: 15. The CDR3 spans 17 residues. Germline-derived CDR1 and CDR2 are SGDLS and YYNGEE. Here the CDR3 DNA reads TGTGCCAGCAGCGCCGGACCTCGGGACAGGGGGGAGTGGGGCTACACCTTC. This codes for CASSAGPRDRGEWGYTF.

The chain links TRBV14 to TRBJ2-2, with 10 bases matching TRBD1. The V segment lost 4 bases and the J segment 3 bases; nucleotides outside the gene matches: 5. The CDR3 has 16 amino acids. The germline V gene has CDR1 SGHDN and CDR2 FVKESK. The CDR3 DNA sequence: TGTGCCAGCAGCCGCGACAGGGGGCAGGACACCGGGGAGCTGTTTTTT. It encodes CASSRDRGQDTGELFF.

The rearrangement uses TRBV6-5 and TRBJ2-1; D uncertain. Germline assignment: CDR1 MNHEY and CDR2 SVGAGI. The CDR3 contains 14 residues. Between the trimmed V and J ends, which lost 5 bases and 4 bases, there was a span of 12 bases. The CDR3 DNA is TGTGCCAGCAGTCGGGTTAGTGTGTACAATGAGCAGTTCTTC. Protein product: CASSRVSVYNEQFF.

V gene TRBV2 combines with J gene TRBJ2-3; 9 positions match TRBD1. Trimming removed 6 bases from V and 9 bases from J; junction bases left unmatched: 1. This CDR3 region has 11 residues. Germline loops: CDR1 SNHLY, CDR2 FYNNEI. CDR3 residues: CASRTGGTQYF. The CDR3 coding sequence is TGTGCCAGCAGGACAGGGGGGACGCAGTATTTT.

The CDR3 loop is CASSGSGDGNTIYF. The CDR3 DNA is TGTGCCAGCAGTGGCTCGGGGGACGGAAACACCATATATTTT. The rearrangement uses TRBV25-1 and TRBJ1-3; TRBD1 might be the D (5 bases). The ends were cut back, 4 bases at V and 4 bases at J, with 11 bases in the middle. Germline V gives CDR1 MGHDK, CDR2 SYGVNS. This CDR3 has 14 amino acids. Using reference TRBV25-1 and TRBJ1-3 for the parts outside the CDR3, the full variable domain is EADIYQTPRYLVIGTGKKITLECSQTMGHDKMYWYQQDPGMELHLIHYSYGVNSTEKGDLSSESTVSRIRTEHFPLTLESARPSHTSQYLCASSGSGDGNTIYFGEGSWLTVV.

In its sample, this clone was seen a few times. The chain combines TRBV6-2 or TRBV6-3 with TRBJ1-1; D unclear. From germline, CDR1 is MNHEY and CDR2 SVGEGT. Between the trimmed V and J ends, which lost 6 bases and 1 base, there was a span of 9 bases. The CDR3 totals 13 residues. CDR3 DNA: TGTGCCAGCAGCTTACTTGGGAACACTGAAGCTTTCTTT. It specifies CASSLLGNTEAFF.

The rearrangement uses TRBV19 and TRBJ1-3, with D hard to call. The CDR3 is 13 amino acids. Deletions cut 4 bases from V and 10 bases from J, with 14 bases between. The germline V gene has CDR1 LNHDA and CDR2 SQIVND (reference sequence). The DNA of the CDR3 is TGTGCCAGTAGTACCCGGTCCACCGATACCATATATTTT. Amino acids: CASSTRSTDTIYF.

J is TRBJ1-6 and V is TRBV7-3, with a tentative D call TRBD1 (6 bases). Trimming cost V 0 bases and J 7 bases, with 10 bases left between them. Germline V gene sequence: CDR1 SGHTA, CDR2 FQGTGA. This CDR3 is built from 15 residues. CDR3: CASSLTGRGNSPLHF. As DNA, the CDR3 is TGTGCCAGCAGCTTAACTGGCAGGGGAAATTCACCCCTCCACTTT.

J is TRBJ2-1 and V is TRBV12-5; 9 bases line up with TRBD1. CDR3 length equals 16 residues. The germline V gene encodes CDR1 LGHNT and CDR2 FRNRAP. After removal of 4 bases from V and 2 bases from J, the junction contained 6 bases not matched to a gene. CDR3 DNA sequence: TGTGCTAGTGGTTCTCCAACAGGGGGCGCCTACAATGAGCAGTTCTTC. Protein sequence: CASGSPTGGAYNEQFF.

The V and J genes are TRBV5-1 and TRBJ2-3, with D possibly matching TRBD2 (7 bases). Trimming cost V 4 bases and J 5 bases, with 20 bases left between them. The CDR3 covers 16 residues. Looked up from germline, CDR1 is SGHRS and CDR2 is YFSETQ. This CDR3 is CASSPLGGGLGDTQYF. As DNA, the CDR3 is TGCGCCAGCAGCCCCTTAGGGGGGGGGCTTGGAGATACGCAGTATTTT.

The CDR3 spells CASIGVRLDTGELFF. The DNA of the CDR3 is TGTGCCAGCATCGGGGTTCGGTTGGACACCGGGGAGCTGTTTTTT. The V and J genes are TRBV6-5 and TRBJ2-2, with D possibly matching TRBD2 (5 bases). The CDR3 is 15 amino acids. CDR1 and CDR2 (germline): MNHEY, SVGAGI. V lost 7 bases, J lost 3 bases, and 15 bases lay in between.

The chain has TRBV6-1 and TRBJ1-3; D is unclear. CDR1 and CDR2 (germline): MNHNS, SASEGT. This CDR3 has 16 amino acids. Trimming stripped 1 base from V and 0 bases from J, with 10 bases between. CDR3 residues: CASSEGARNSGNTIYF. The DNA of the CDR3 is TGTGCCAGCAGTGAAGGGGCCCGAAACTCTGGAAACACCATATATTTT.

V and J are TRBV30 and TRBJ1-5; D is ambiguous. CDR1 and CDR2 from the germline V gene are GTSNPN and SVGIG (reference sequence). The CDR3 sequence is 16 residues long. Between the trimmed V and J ends, which lost 0 bases and 3 bases, there was a span of 15 bases. The DNA for the CDR3 is TGTGCCTGGAGTGTATCGTCCCGGCAGGTCAATCAGCCCCAGCATTTT. Its translation is CAWSVSSRQVNQPQHF.